Listed below are T cell receptor beta chains from one sample, sequenced in a study of blood T cell repertoires in COVID-19. Clones were sequenced by immunoSEQ multiplex PCR, and TCRdb holds only the in-frame ones, with some missing. The table shows fewer than 150,000 clones, with roughly 80% occurring only once. Sequenced material: peripheral blood. The source of these receptors is a woman between 45 and 60 years old with acute or convalescent COVID-19. Each CDR3 is given with its conserved first and last residue. Fields, in order: clone size, V gene, CDR3 protein. Only some rows state a clone size, as once, few, many or a class for expanded clones.

abundance: .; v_gene: TRBV11-2; CDR3aa: CASSLGAGGNQPQHF
abundance: .; v_gene: TRBV19; CDR3aa: CASAFSGSSYNEQFF
abundance: .; v_gene: TRBV3-1/TRBV3-2; CDR3aa: CASSQEIGGLAKNIQYF
abundance: .; v_gene: TRBV20-1; CDR3aa: CSASSSAGGSGNEKLFF
abundance: .; v_gene: TRBV27; CDR3aa: CASSAGKGRYEQYF
abundance: .; v_gene: TRBV9; CDR3aa: CASSPRDSGGSYQQFF
abundance: .; v_gene: TRBV28; CDR3aa: CASSPPYRVYNEQFF
abundance: .; v_gene: TRBV10-3; CDR3aa: CAIRPGLLNTEAFF
abundance: .; v_gene: TRBV7-3; CDR3aa: CASSLRGGVTDTQYF
abundance: .; v_gene: TRBV7-2; CDR3aa: CASSLWGSGGHRFEQFF
abundance: few; v_gene: TRBV2; CDR3aa: CASTLTGPNEKLFF